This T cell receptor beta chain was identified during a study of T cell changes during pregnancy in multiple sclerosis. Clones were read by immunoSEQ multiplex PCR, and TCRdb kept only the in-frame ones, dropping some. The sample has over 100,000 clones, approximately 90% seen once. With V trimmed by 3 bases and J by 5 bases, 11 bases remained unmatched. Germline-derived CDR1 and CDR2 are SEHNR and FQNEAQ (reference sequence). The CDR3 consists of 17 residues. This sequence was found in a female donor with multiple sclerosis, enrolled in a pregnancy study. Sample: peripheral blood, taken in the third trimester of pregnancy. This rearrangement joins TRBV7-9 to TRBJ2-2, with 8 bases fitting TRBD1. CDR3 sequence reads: CASSLDLTGEWTGELFF. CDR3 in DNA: TGTGCCAGCAGCTTGGATTTGACAGGGGAATGGACCGGGGAGCTGTTTTTT.